Below are 6 T cell receptor beta chains sequenced from a single sample in a study of blood T cell repertoires in COVID-19 (dated by TCRdb to about 2020). Library prep was done by the immunoSEQ multiplex PCR assay. Drawn from immuneACCESS, this table holds only the in-frame rearrangements with V and J called that TCRdb kept. Clones are partly lost; checked studies trace under half to an unresolved V gene and leave the rest unexplained. This sample gives about 56,000 clones in total; around 92% of them show up just once. About a fifth of the sample is taken by the ten largest. The source material was peripheral blood. The receptors shown here come from a human donor in a cohort sampled during active COVID-19.

V gene TRBV27 combines with J gene TRBJ2-6; D is perhaps TRBD1 (5 bases). V gave up 4 bases and J gave up 0 bases, with 10 bases separating them. The germline CDR1 and CDR2 sequences are MNHEY and SMNVEV (reference sequence). CDR3 length: 16 amino acids. The CDR3 nucleotides read TGTGCCAGCAGTTCTCAGGGTGGCTCTGGGGCCAACGTCCTGACTTTC. As protein: CASSSQGGSGANVLTF. Filled out from reference TRBV27 and TRBJ2-6, the complete variable domain reads EAQVTQNPRYLITVTGKKLTVTCSQNMNHEYMSWYRQDPGLGLRQIYYSMNVEVTDKGDVPEGYKVSRKEKRNFPLILESPSPNQTSLYFCASSSQGGSGANVLTFGAGSRLTVL.

The chain recombines TRBV18 with TRBJ1-1; D perhaps matches TRBD1 (5 bases). This CDR3 has 14 residues. The ends were cut back, 3 bases at V and 4 bases at J, with 12 bases in the middle. The germline gives CDR1 KGHSH, CDR2 LQKENI. The CDR3 loop is CASSPTGGGTEAFF. CDR3 DNA sequence: TGTGCCAGCTCACCGACGGGGGGGGGCACTGAAGCTTTCTTT.

The rearrangement joins TRBV7-2 to TRBJ2-7; TRBD1 matches at 12 bases. The CDR3 spans 14 residues. Per germline, CDR1 SGHTA and CDR2 FQGNSA. The trim removed 5 bases at V and 5 bases at J, leaving 4 bases unmatched. The DNA of the CDR3 is TGTGCCAGCAGCCGGGGACAGGGGGCTAACGAGCAGTACTTC. Amino acid sequence: CASSRGQGANEQYF.

The chain couples TRBV29-1 to TRBJ2-5; D remains unclear. The CDR3 length is 12 residues. Trimming left V 4 bases short and J 4 bases short, with 10 bases between. CDR1 is SQVTM and CDR2 is ANQGSEA in the germline V gene. CDR3 protein: CSVVPGLETQYF. In nucleotides, the CDR3 is TGCAGCGTTGTGCCAGGCCTAGAGACCCAGTACTTC.

The chain links TRBV29-1 to TRBJ1-2, with 7 bases aligning to TRBD1. CDR3 length equals 12 residues. Germline lookup yields CDR1 SQVTM and CDR2 ANQGSEA. The V and J ends lost 6 bases and 4 bases, in that order; junction bases with no gene match: 5. The CDR3 spells CSVGDSIYGYTF. The CDR3 DNA reads as TGCAGCGTCGGGGACAGCATCTATGGCTACACCTTC.

This chain uses TRBV15 with TRBJ1-1; TRBD1 matches at 7 bases. The CDR3 totals 14 residues. The germline gives CDR1 LNHNV, CDR2 YYDKDF (reference sequence). V lost 0 bases to trimming and J lost 4 bases; unmatched junction nucleotides: 2. The CDR3 here is CATSREPGGTEAFF. CDR3 nucleotide sequence: TGTGCCACCAGCAGAGAACCAGGGGGCACTGAAGCTTTCTTT.